This T cell receptor (beta chain) stems from a study of regulatory T cells in long-lasting Graves disease. The study, taken as a whole, reports: New patients shared about a thousand public clonotypes, fewer than the approximately 2,700 shared by persistent patients.

This CDR3 spans 19 amino acids. Germline-derived CDR1 and CDR2 are MNHEY and SVGEGT. J gave up 6 bases and V 6 bases, and 24 bases lay outside the gene matches. This sample's time point: newly diagnosed GD, antithyroid drugs for less than 3 months. The TCR library was prepared using RNA isolated from PBMCs. Arm-PCR of CDR3 regions with iRepertoire HTBI primers generated TCR beta libraries. TCRdb ran MiXCR on the multiplex PCR reads and lists one entry per CDR3 protein. The table shows approximately 470,000 distinct CDR3 sequences, with around 16% occurring only once. This clonotype was counted ten times or more. Its specificity is not known. These data were also reused for a study on T cells in Graves' hyperthyroidism and ophthalmopathy. That report adds: Blood also contained most expanded thyroid clonotypes above 0.001.

The sequence was collected from a man aged 35 to 55 with Graves disease. The V gene is TRBV6-2 or TRBV6-3, the J gene TRBJ2-5, with 8 nucleotides matching TRBD1. Specimen: peripheral blood mononuclear cells (PBMCs), collected at new diagnosis, from a patient treated with antithyroid drugs. CDR3 bases: TGTGCCAGCAGCCCCTACTATTACAGCCCGGGACAGGAGCGGCAGACCCAGTACTTC. Protein sequence: CASSPYYYSPGQERQTQYF.